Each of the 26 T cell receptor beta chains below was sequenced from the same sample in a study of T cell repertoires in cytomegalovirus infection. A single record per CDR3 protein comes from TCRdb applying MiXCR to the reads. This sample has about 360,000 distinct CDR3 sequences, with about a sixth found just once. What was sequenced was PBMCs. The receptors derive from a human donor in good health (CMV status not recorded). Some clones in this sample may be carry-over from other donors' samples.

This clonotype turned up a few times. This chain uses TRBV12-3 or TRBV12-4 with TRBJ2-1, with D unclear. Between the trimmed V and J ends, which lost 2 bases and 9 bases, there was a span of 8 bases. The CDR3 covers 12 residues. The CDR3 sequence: CASSLPRVEQFF. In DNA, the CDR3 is TGTGCCAGCAGTTTACCCCGGGTTGAGCAGTTCTTC.

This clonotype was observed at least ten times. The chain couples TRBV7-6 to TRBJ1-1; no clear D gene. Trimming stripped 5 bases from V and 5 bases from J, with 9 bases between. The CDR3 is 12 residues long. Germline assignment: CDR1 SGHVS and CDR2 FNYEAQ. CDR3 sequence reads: CASSPAGTEAFF. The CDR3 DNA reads TGTGCCAGCAGCCCTGCGGGGACTGAAGCTTTCTTT.

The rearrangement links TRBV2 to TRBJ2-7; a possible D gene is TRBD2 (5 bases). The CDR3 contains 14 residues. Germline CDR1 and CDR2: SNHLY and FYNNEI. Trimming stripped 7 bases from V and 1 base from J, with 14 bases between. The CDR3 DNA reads TGTGCCAGCATCCCGGACTTGCGATCCTACGAGCAGTACTTC. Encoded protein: CASIPDLRSYEQYF.

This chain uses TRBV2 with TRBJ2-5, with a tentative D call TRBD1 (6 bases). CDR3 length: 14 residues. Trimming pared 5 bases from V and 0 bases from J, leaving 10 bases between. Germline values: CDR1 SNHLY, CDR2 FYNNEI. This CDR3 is CASSQDRNQETQYF. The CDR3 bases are TGTGCCAGCAGTCAAGACAGGAACCAAGAGACCCAGTACTTC.

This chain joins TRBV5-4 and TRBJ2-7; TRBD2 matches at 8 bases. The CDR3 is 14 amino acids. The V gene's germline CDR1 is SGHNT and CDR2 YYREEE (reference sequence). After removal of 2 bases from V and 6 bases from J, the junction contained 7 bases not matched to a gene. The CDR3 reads CASSLAGARGEQYF. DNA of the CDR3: TGTGCCAGCAGCTTAGCGGGGGCCCGCGGCGAGCAGTACTTC.

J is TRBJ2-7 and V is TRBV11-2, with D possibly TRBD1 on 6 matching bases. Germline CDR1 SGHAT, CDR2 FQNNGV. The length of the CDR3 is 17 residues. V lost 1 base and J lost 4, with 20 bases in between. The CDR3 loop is CASSLVRAEGVPYEQYF. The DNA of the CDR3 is TGTGCCAGCAGCTTAGTCAGGGCCGAGGGGGTCCCTTACGAGCAGTACTTC.

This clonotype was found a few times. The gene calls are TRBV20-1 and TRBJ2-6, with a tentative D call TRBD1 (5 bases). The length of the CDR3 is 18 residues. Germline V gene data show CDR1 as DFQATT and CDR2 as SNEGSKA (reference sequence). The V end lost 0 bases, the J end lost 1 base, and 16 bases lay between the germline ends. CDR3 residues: CSARDPGQGKSGANVLTF. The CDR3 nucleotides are TGCAGTGCTAGAGATCCTGGGCAGGGTAAATCTGGGGCCAACGTCCTGACTTTC.

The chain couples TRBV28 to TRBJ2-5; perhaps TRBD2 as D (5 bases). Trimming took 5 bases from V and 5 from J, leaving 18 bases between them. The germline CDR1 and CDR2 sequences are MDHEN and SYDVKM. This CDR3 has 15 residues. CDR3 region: CASSPPGARGETQYF. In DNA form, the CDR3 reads TGTGCCAGCAGTCCCCCAGGAGCAAGAGGGGAGACCCAGTACTTC.

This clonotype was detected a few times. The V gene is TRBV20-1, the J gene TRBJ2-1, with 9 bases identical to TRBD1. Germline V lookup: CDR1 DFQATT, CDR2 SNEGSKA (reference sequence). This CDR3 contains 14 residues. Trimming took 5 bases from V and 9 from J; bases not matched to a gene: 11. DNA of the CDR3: TGCAGTGCTCCCCACGGACAGGGGATGAGTGAGCAGTTCTTC. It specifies CSAPHGQGMSEQFF.

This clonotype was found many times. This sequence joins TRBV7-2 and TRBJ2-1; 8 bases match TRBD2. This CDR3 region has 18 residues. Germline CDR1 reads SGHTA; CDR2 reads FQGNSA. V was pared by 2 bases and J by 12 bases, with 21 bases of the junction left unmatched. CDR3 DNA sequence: TGTGCCAGCAGCTTACGAAGAACGTGGGAGCGGGAGCCCGGGAGGCAGTTCTTC. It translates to CASSLRRTWEREPGRQFF.

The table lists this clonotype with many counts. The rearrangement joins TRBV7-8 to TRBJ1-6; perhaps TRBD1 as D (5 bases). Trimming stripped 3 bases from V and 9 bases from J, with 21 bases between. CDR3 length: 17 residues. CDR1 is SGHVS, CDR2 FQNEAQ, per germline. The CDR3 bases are TGTGCCAGCAGCTTGATACTTCCAGGGACTTTTGGTTCACCCCTCCACTTT. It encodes CASSLILPGTFGSPLHF.

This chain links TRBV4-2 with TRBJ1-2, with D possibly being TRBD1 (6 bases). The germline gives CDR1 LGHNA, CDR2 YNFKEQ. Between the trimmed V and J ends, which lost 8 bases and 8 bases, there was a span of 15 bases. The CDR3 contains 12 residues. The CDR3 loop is CASSGEWWGYTF. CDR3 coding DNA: TGTGCCAGCTCAGGGGAATGGTGGGGCTACACCTTC.

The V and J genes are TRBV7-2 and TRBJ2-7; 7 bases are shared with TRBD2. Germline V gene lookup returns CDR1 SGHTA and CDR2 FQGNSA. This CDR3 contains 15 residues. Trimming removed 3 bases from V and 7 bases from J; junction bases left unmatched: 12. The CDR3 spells CASSLGRGSFGEQYF. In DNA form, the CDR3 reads TGTGCCAGCAGCTTGGGGCGGGGGTCCTTCGGGGAGCAGTACTTC.

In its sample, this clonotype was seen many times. Here the CDR3 reads CASSLLGGAPREQYF. The DNA for the CDR3 is TGTGCCAGCAGCTTACTCGGGGGCGCCCCTAGGGAGCAGTACTTC. The V and J genes are TRBV7-2 and TRBJ2-7, with D possibly called TRBD1 or TRBD2 (6 bases each). The germline V gene encodes CDR1 SGHTA and CDR2 FQGNSA. The CDR3 has 15 residues. Trimming cost V 2 bases and J 7 bases, with 18 bases left between them.

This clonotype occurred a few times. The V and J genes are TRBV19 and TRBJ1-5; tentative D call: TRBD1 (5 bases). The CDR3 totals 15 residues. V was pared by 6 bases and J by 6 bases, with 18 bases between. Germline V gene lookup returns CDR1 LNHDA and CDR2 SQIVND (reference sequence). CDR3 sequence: CASSPRQGGSQPQHF. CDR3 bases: TGTGCCAGTAGCCCCCGGCAGGGTGGAAGTCAGCCCCAGCATTTT.

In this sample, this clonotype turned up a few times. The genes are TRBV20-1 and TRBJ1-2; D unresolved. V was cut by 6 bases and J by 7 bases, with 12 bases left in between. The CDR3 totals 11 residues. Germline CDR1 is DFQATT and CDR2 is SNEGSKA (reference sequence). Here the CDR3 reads CSAPLIGGYTF. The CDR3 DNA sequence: TGCAGTGCCCCCCTGATAGGTGGCTACACCTTC.

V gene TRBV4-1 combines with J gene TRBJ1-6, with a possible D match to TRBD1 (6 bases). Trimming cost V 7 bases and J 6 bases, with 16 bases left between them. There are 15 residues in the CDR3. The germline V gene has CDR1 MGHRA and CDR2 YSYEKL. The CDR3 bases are TGCGCCAGCACCCACGGCGACAGGCCTAATTCACCCCTCCACTTT. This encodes CASTHGDRPNSPLHF.

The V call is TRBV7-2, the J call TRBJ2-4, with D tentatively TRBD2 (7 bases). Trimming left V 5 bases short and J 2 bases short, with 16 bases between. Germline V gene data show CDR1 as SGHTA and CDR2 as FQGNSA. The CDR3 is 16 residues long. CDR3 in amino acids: CASSEGDYRPKNIQYF. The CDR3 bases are TGTGCCAGCAGCGAGGGGGACTACCGGCCCAAAAACATTCAGTACTTC.

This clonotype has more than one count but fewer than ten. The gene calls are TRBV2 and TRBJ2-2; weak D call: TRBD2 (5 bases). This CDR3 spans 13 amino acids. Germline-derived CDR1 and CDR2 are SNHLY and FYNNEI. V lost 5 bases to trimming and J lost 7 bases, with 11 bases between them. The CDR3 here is CASSTSLGGELFF. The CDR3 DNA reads TGTGCCAGCAGTACTAGTTTGGGCGGGGAGCTGTTTTTT.

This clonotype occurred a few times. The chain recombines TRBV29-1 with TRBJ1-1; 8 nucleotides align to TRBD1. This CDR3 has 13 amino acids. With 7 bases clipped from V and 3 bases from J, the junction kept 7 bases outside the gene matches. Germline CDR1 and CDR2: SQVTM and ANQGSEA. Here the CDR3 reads CSDVHRGDTEAFF. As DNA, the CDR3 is TGCAGCGACGTTCACAGGGGGGACACTGAAGCTTTCTTT.

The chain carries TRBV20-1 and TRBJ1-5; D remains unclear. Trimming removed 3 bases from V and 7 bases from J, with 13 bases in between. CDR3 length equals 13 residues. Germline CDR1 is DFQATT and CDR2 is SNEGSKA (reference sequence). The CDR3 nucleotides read TGCAGTGCTAGTCCGCCCCCGAGCCAGCCCCAGCATTTT. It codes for CSASPPPSQPQHF.

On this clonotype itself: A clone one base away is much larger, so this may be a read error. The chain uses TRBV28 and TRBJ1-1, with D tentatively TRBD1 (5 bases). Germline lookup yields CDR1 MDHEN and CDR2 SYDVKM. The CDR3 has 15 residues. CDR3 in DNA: TGTGCCAGCAGTTTATTCCGGGGGTTCAACACTGAAGATTTCTTT. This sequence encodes CASSLFRGFNTEDFF.

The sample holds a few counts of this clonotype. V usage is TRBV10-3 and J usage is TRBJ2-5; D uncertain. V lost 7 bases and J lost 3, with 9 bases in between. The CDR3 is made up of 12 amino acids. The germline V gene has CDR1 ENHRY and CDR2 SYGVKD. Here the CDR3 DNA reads TGTGCCATCAAAGGCGGAAAAGAGACCCAGTACTTC. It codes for CAIKGGKETQYF.

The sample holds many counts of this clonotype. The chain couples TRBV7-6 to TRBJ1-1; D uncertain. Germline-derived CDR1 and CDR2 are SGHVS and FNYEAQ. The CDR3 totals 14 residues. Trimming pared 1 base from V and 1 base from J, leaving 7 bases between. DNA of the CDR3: TGTGCCAGCAGCTTAGGACCAAAGAACACTGAAGCTTTCTTT. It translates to CASSLGPKNTEAFF.

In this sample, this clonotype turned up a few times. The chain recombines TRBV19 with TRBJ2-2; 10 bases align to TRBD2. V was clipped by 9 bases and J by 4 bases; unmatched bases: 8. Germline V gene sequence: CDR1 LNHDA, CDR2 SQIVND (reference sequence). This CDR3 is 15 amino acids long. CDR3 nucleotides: TGTGCCAGGGGACGAAAGCGGGAGGGCACCGGGGAGCTGTTTTTT. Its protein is CARGRKREGTGELFF. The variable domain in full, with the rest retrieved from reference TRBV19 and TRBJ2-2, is DGGITQSPKYLFRKEGQNVTLSCEQNLNHDAMYWYRQDPGQGLRLIYYSQIVNDFQKGDIAEGYSVSREKKESFPLTVTSAQKNPTAFYLCARGRKREGTGELFFGEGSRLTVL.

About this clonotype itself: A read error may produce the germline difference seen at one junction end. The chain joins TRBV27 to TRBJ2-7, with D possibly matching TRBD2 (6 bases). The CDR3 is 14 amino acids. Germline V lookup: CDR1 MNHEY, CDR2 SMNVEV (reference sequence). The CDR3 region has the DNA TGTCCCAGCAGCCAGTCGTGGGGGGTCGACGAGCAGTACTTC. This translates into CPSSQSWGVDEQYF.